These T cell receptor beta chains were read from a single sample in a study of tumor-infiltrating lymphocytes in localized non-small cell lung cancer. TCRdb keeps only in-frame clones here, not all; method: immunoSEQ multiplex PCR. The sample has tens of thousands of clones; 69% are singletons. Sequencing was done on a sample of lung tumor tissue. The receptors stem from a human donor with non-small cell lung cancer. Each CDR3 is given with its conserved first and last residue. Some rows mark clone size as missing; the rest say once, few, many or name a class of expanded clone.

CDR3 protein	clone size	J gene	V gene
CASSHLGGGAFGYTF	few	TRBJ1-2	TRBV4-3
CASSIRDRGGTEAFF	-	TRBJ1-1	TRBV5-4
CASSLVATDTQYF	-	TRBJ2-3	TRBV5-6
CASSPTPTLRLRGQGEVGYTF	few	TRBJ1-2	TRBV19
CASSSGDREYEQYF	-	TRBJ2-7	TRBV28
CASSLGGQGPYQPQHF	-	TRBJ1-5	TRBV7-2
CASSFGTGLGNTIYF	once	TRBJ1-3	TRBV11-2
CASSLEPGLGGYEQYF	-	TRBJ2-7	TRBV5-1
CASRSTGPVNQPQHF	few	TRBJ1-5	TRBV6-1
CASSGYRGTNEKLFF	few	TRBJ1-4	TRBV7-9
CASSPSGSPSYEQYF	many	TRBJ2-7	TRBV18
CASSWGVDSGNTIYF	few	TRBJ1-3	TRBV28
CASSLATGVNQPQHF	-	TRBJ1-5	TRBV7-6
CASSLVEGGSGANVLTF	-	TRBJ2-6	TRBV5-1
CASSSLTGGDLGNTIYF	-	TRBJ1-3	TRBV28
CASSTGDRREQYF	-	TRBJ2-7	TRBV6-6
CASSVDSYQETQYF	-	TRBJ2-5	TRBV9
CASSKGKPRVVEQYF	-	TRBJ2-7	TRBV21-1
CATSRDTFQETQYF	few	TRBJ2-5	TRBV15
CAWSDPGQQETQYF	-	TRBJ2-5	TRBV30
CASSFSLAGTYNEQFF	-	TRBJ2-1	TRBV5-1
CATSNGAGANVLTF	few	TRBJ2-6	TRBV15
CASSQEGGGGRQPQHF	-	TRBJ1-5	TRBV4-2
CASSLAPPNTRTSGNQETQYF	-	TRBJ2-5	TRBV7-2
CASSLAGGRQETQYF	few	TRBJ2-5	TRBV7-9
CASSLLAAAYEQYF	-	TRBJ2-7	TRBV7-8
CASTFSVGAYNEQFF	-	TRBJ2-1	TRBV6-5
CASIAGQNTGELFF	-	TRBJ2-2	TRBV6-1
CASRPPSNTGELFF	-	TRBJ2-2	TRBV9
CASSPTSGSTDTQYF	-	TRBJ2-3	TRBV5-4
CASSLAGTGDHQPQHF	-	TRBJ1-5	TRBV5-6
CASSLGDTYYEQYF	-	TRBJ2-7	TRBV11-1
CASSLGPRNGYTF	few	TRBJ1-2	TRBV7-2
CASTRWTGEAFF	-	TRBJ1-1	TRBV19
CASSSRGGRETQYF	-	TRBJ2-5	TRBV7-9
CASSFRQGGTQETQYF	-	TRBJ2-5	TRBV5-4
CASSSGPKLFF	-	TRBJ1-4	TRBV28
CASSHGQGTTSGSGETQYF	-	TRBJ2-5	TRBV27
CASSATWTDYGYTF	-	TRBJ1-2	TRBV2
CASSYVGGNEQFF	-	TRBJ2-1	TRBV6-5
CASSSDLSEQYF	-	TRBJ2-7	TRBV18
CASSPTGFETQYF	-	TRBJ2-5	TRBV7-9
CASSLHPGSRRDQPQHF	-	TRBJ1-5	TRBV11-3
CASSLSGQNYEQYF	-	-	TRBV5-1
CASITDSSSYNEQFF	-	TRBJ2-1	TRBV6-6
CAISDIYTDTQYF	-	TRBJ2-3	TRBV10-3
CASSTPYEQYF	-	TRBJ2-7	TRBV28
CASSLIAGGFSTDTQYF	-	TRBJ2-3	TRBV5-1
CAWSGGGRAVGDTQYF	-	TRBJ2-3	TRBV30
CSVEEASGSAYEQYF	few	TRBJ2-7	TRBV29-1
CASSPSGPGDYNEQFF	-	TRBJ2-1	TRBV7-9
CASSLGPLSNQPQHF	-	TRBJ1-5	TRBV7-6
CASSPPGGGSYNEQFF	once	TRBJ2-1	TRBV18
CASSVEGPLTGAPNYGYTF	-	TRBJ1-2	TRBV9
CASSGTETLETQYF	few	TRBJ2-5	TRBV2
CASSGQRDEAFF	-	TRBJ1-1	TRBV5-4
CASSLGGGASKNIQYF	-	TRBJ2-4	TRBV5-1
CASGLVIRDRGSSYNEQFF	-	TRBJ2-1	TRBV12-5
CAWTPPGKNIQYF	-	TRBJ2-4	TRBV30